This entry lists 24 T cell receptor beta chains sequenced from one sample in a study of blood T cell repertoires in COVID-19 (dated by TCRdb to 2018 to 2020). Libraries were built with the immunoSEQ multiplex PCR assay. TCRdb limited this immuneACCESS table to in-frame rearrangements with V and J called. A share of clones is missing; checked studies link under half to unresolved V genes, and the rest is unexplained. The sample table holds approximately 360,000 clones, of which approximately 87% were seen once. The ten largest make up 1.9% of the sample. The sample was PBMCs or T cells enriched from blood (not recorded which). The source is a man aged 35 to 55 in a cohort exposed to, infected with or recovered from COVID-19 (not recorded which).

CDR3 DNA: TGTGCCAGCAGTTTATCCGGCGGCACTGAAAAACTGTTTTTT. This sequence encodes CASSLSGGTEKLFF. The J gene is TRBJ1-4, the V gene TRBV27; D gene unclear. This CDR3 has 14 amino acids. Between the trimmed V and J ends, which lost 0 bases and 7 bases, there was a span of 9 bases. CDR1 and CDR2 from the germline V gene are MNHEY and SMNVEV (reference sequence).

The chain is built from TRBV19 and TRBJ1-4, with D maybe TRBD1 (6 bases). The CDR3 runs 15 residues. Germline CDR1 is LNHDA and CDR2 is SQIVND (reference sequence). V gave up 5 bases and J gave up 8 bases, with 18 bases separating them. The CDR3 sequence is CASSGGPGQYEKLFF. The CDR3 region has the DNA TGTGCCAGTAGTGGGGGACCGGGACAATACGAAAAACTGTTTTTT.

This sequence joins TRBV10-1 and TRBJ1-1; D unclear. The CDR3 loop spans 13 amino acids. Germline V gives CDR1 WNHNN, CDR2 SYGVQD (reference sequence). V gave up 6 bases and J gave up 7 bases, with 15 bases separating them. CDR3 sequence reads: CASSPSFPGEAFF. Written as DNA, the CDR3 is TGCGCCAGCAGCCCCTCTTTCCCCGGTGAAGCTTTCTTT.

The chain employs TRBV19 and TRBJ2-7; D is perhaps TRBD1 (5 bases). Germline CDR1 is LNHDA and CDR2 is SQIVND (reference sequence). The V and J ends lost 6 bases and 1 base respectively, with 10 bases between them. CDR3 length: 13 amino acids. CDR3 DNA sequence: TGTGCCAGTAGCACGACAGTTTCCTACGAGCAGTACTTC. Translated, it gives CASSTTVSYEQYF.

The rearrangement joins TRBV12-5 to TRBJ2-6; D is ambiguous. V was cut by 2 bases and J by 4 bases, with 6 bases left in between. Germline values: CDR1 LGHNT, CDR2 FRNRAP. This CDR3 spans 14 amino acids. The DNA of the CDR3 is TGTGCTAGTGGTTTGTATGGCGGGGCCAACGTCCTGACTTTC. Encoded protein: CASGLYGGANVLTF. The full variable domain, rest sourced from reference TRBV12-5 and TRBJ2-6, is DARVTQTPRHKVTEMGQEVTMRCQPILGHNTVFWYRQTMMQGLELLAYFRNRAPLDDSGMPKDRFSAEMPDATLATLKIQPSEPRDSAVYFCASGLYGGANVLTFGAGSRLTVL.

This rearrangement joins TRBV24-1 to TRBJ1-2; 9 nucleotides align to TRBD1. This CDR3 comprises 14 residues. Trimming removed 3 bases from V and 4 bases from J; junction bases left unmatched: 2. The V gene's germline CDR1 is KGHDR and CDR2 SFDVKD. CDR3 DNA sequence: TGTGCCACCAGTGATGGGGACAGGGCCTATGGCTACACCTTC. Its protein product is CATSDGDRAYGYTF.

The rearrangement uses TRBV11-2 and TRBJ2-7, with D possibly matching TRBD1 (6 bases). CDR1 and CDR2 (germline): SGHAT, FQNNGV. This CDR3 has 15 amino acids. Trimming stripped 0 bases from V and 1 base from J, with 10 bases between. The CDR3 sequence is CASSLERTDSYEQYF. The CDR3, as DNA: TGTGCCAGCAGCTTAGAGCGGACAGATTCCTACGAGCAGTACTTC.

About this clone: One end of the junction is discordant with germline, which a read error may explain. The J gene is TRBJ1-4, the V gene TRBV2, with a possible D match to TRBD1 (5 bases). Germline assignment: CDR1 SNHLY and CDR2 FYNNEI. The length of the CDR3 is 16 residues. The CDR3 coding sequence is TGTGCCAGCAGCGAAGACAGACCAGCAACTAATGAAAAACTGTTTTTT. Translation gives CASSEDRPATNEKLFF.

The chain is built from TRBV9 and TRBJ2-7, with TRBD2 matching over 10 bases. From germline, CDR1 is SGDLS and CDR2 YYNGEE. V shed 0 bases and J 3 bases; nucleotides not matched to a gene: 9. CDR3 length: 17 amino acids. The CDR3 sequence: CASSVGASGSTFYEQYF. The CDR3 nucleotides are TGTGCCAGCAGCGTAGGGGCTAGCGGGAGCACCTTCTACGAGCAGTACTTC. The variable domain in full, completed from reference TRBV9 and TRBJ2-7, reads DSGVTQTPKHLITATGQRVTLRCSPRSGDLSVYWYQQSLDQGLQFLIQYYNGEERAKGNILERFSAQQFPDLHSELNLSSLELGDSALYFCASSVGASGSTFYEQYFGPGTRLTVT.

The rearrangement joins TRBV25-1 to TRBJ2-7; the match to TRBD1 covers 10 bases. CDR3 size: 16 residues. The J segment lost 0 bases and the V segment lost 3 bases, leaving 5 bases of the junction unmatched. The germline gives CDR1 MGHDK, CDR2 SYGVNS. Here the CDR3 reads CASSDPGQGSSYEQYF. Here the CDR3 DNA reads TGTGCCAGCAGTGACCCGGGACAGGGGAGCTCCTACGAGCAGTACTTC.

The rearrangement links TRBV21-1 to TRBJ2-7; the table's D call of TRBD2 was not tested on the DNA. TRBV21-1 counts as a pseudogene. CDR3 length: 12 amino acids. CDR3 region: CASSPVTYEQYF. The CDR3, as DNA: TGTGCCAGCAGCCCGGTAACCTACGAGCAGTACTTC.

V usage is TRBV28 and J usage is TRBJ1-5; the match to TRBD1 covers 7 bases. Germline V gene data show CDR1 as MDHEN and CDR2 as SYDVKM. The CDR3 extends over 15 amino acids. Losses at the gene ends were 6 bases for V and 1 base for J; bases not matched to a gene: 6. This CDR3 reads CASSLQGTSNQPQHF. The CDR3 region has the DNA TGTGCCAGCAGCTTACAGGGGACGAGCAATCAGCCCCAGCATTTT.

V gene TRBV12-5 combines with J gene TRBJ1-5; D gene ambiguous. Trimming left V 7 bases short and J 5 bases short, with 12 bases between. This CDR3 has 13 residues. Germline lookup yields CDR1 LGHNT and CDR2 FRNRAP. This chain's CDR3 is CASAGFGDQPQHF. The DNA for the CDR3 is TGTGCTAGTGCTGGCTTTGGAGATCAGCCCCAGCATTTT.

This clone came up once. This chain links TRBV7-2 with TRBJ2-1, with 7 bases matching TRBD2. Germline lookup yields CDR1 SGHTA and CDR2 FQGNSA. The CDR3 sequence is 14 residues long. V shed 3 bases and J 10 bases; nucleotides not matched to a gene: 9. The CDR3 DNA is TGTGCCAGCAGCTTCCTTCTTGGACTAGTAGAGCAGTTCTTC. It specifies CASSFLLGLVEQFF.

The rearrangement joins TRBV5-1 to TRBJ2-5; TRBD2 matches 9 bases. Trimming cost V 4 bases and J 5 bases; bases outside gene matches: 6. CDR1 and CDR2 (germline): SGHRS, YFSETQ. CDR3 length: 14 amino acids. Written as DNA, the CDR3 is TGCGCCAGCAGCACGGGACTAGCTGGGGAGACCCAGTACTTC. Encoded protein: CASSTGLAGETQYF.

V and J are TRBV19 and TRBJ2-7; 11 nucleotides agree with TRBD2. In germline, CDR1 is LNHDA, CDR2 SQIVND (reference sequence). With V trimmed by 8 bases and J by 4 bases, 10 bases remained unmatched. This CDR3 has 15 amino acids. The CDR3 DNA follows: TGTGCCAGTCGACTAGCGGGACCTGGTGTTTACGAGCAGTACTTC. This codes for CASRLAGPGVYEQYF. Supplemented by reference TRBV19 and TRBJ2-7, the full variable domain reads DGGITQSPKYLFRKEGQNVTLSCEQNLNHDAMYWYRQDPGQGLRLIYYSQIVNDFQKGDIAEGYSVSREKKESFPLTVTSAQKNPTAFYLCASRLAGPGVYEQYFGPGTRLTVT.

The chain carries TRBV30 and TRBJ2-2; no firm D call. CDR1 is GTSNPN, CDR2 SVGIG, per germline (reference sequence). V gave up 2 bases and J gave up 0 bases, with 4 bases separating them. The CDR3 spans 13 residues. CDR3 loop: CAWSPANTGELFF. The CDR3 coding sequence is TGTGCCTGGAGTCCAGCGAACACCGGGGAGCTGTTTTTT.

This chain joins TRBV21-1 and TRBJ2-3; TRBD1, the table's D call, lacks a check against the DNA. TRBV21-1 is shown as a pseudogene. CDR3 length equals 16 residues. DNA of the CDR3: TGTGCCAGCAGCAAAGTGAAACAGGGGATTCCAGATACGCAGTATTTT. Its translation: CASSKVKQGIPDTQYF.

This chain links TRBV7-8 with TRBJ1-6; 8 nucleotides agree with TRBD1. Germline loops: CDR1 SGHVS, CDR2 FQNEAQ. The CDR3 length is 14 residues. J lost 7 bases, V lost 5 bases, and 4 bases had no gene match. Written as DNA, the CDR3 is TGTGCCAGCAGCCCCCGGGACAGGAATTCACCCCTCCACTTT. Protein: CASSPRDRNSPLHF.

This chain joins TRBV25-1 and TRBJ2-1; 9 bases match TRBD2. This CDR3 contains 15 residues. CDR1 is MGHDK, CDR2 SYGVNS, per germline. V dropped 4 bases and J dropped 4; count of bases not matched to a gene: 5. DNA of the CDR3: TGTGCCAGCAGTGCTGCGGGAGGGCGGTACAATGAGCAGTTCTTC. It translates to CASSAAGGRYNEQFF.

The chain couples TRBV5-1 to TRBJ1-4, with D hard to call. The CDR3 is 12 residues long. Germline values: CDR1 SGHRS, CDR2 YFSETQ. The V end was cut by 5 bases, the J end by 5 bases, with 7 bases between. CDR3 region: CASSGRNEKLFF. The CDR3 DNA sequence: TGCGCCAGCAGTGGGAGAAATGAAAAACTGTTTTTT.

The chain has TRBV4-1 and TRBJ2-1; 8 bases are shared with TRBD2. The CDR3 spans 16 residues. J gave up 8 bases and V 5 bases, and 14 bases lay outside the gene matches. CDR1 is MGHRA, CDR2 YSYEKL, per germline. The CDR3 DNA reads TGCGCCAGCAGCTCCCTTTCCGGGACTAGAGGGGATGAGCAGTTCTTC. It yields the protein CASSSLSGTRGDEQFF.

V is TRBV5-1 and J is TRBJ2-3; 9 bases align to TRBD1. Germline trimming cut 4 bases from V and 2 bases from J; bases unmatched to any gene: 5. Germline lookup yields CDR1 SGHRS and CDR2 YFSETQ. CDR3 size: 15 residues. This chain's CDR3 is CASSAQGANTDTQYF. The CDR3, as DNA: TGCGCCAGCAGCGCACAGGGGGCCAACACAGATACGCAGTATTTT.

J is TRBJ1-1 and V is TRBV10-3; D is ambiguous. The germline V gene encodes CDR1 ENHRY and CDR2 SYGVKD. The CDR3 contains 15 residues. V was trimmed by 10 bases and J by 0 bases, leaving 18 bases between them. CDR3 DNA: TGTGCCAGCCAGAGGAGCAGTCTTATGAACACTGAAGCTTTCTTT. Protein product: CASQRSSLMNTEAFF.